This TCR beta chain was profiled in a study of control samples from healthy donors and cancer patients (dated by TCRdb to about 2020). Trimming at the junction amounts to 0 bases on V and 6 bases on J, and the germline ends lie 9 bases apart. From the cysteine up to the phenylalanine, the CDR3 has a length of 13 residues. Only CDR3 DNA remains: 39 bases, in frame from the first base. CDR1 and CDR2, looked up from the germline V gene, are MNHEY and SVGEGT. Library method: the immunoSEQ multiplex PCR assay. TCRdb mirrors the immuneACCESS table, restricted to in-frame sequences. Some clones are absent from its copies; in checked studies, under half trace to an unresolved V gene, and the reason for the others is unknown. The table for this sample lists fewer than 40,000 clones; over 85% of them were counted only once. Jointly, the top ten make up 1.5% to 2% of the sample. Concerning this clone itself: Its antigen is unknown. Per-base qualities were not stored, and no clone one base away is much larger.

The specimen sequenced was PBMCs. The origin of this receptor is a man in his forties or fifties with colorectal cancer. The chain is assembled from TRBV6-2 or TRBV6-3 and TRBJ2-7; the D gene is not confidently resolved. In nucleotides, the sequence is TGTGCCAGCAGTTACTCCTCCCCGGGCGAGCAGTACTTC. The resulting protein is CASSYSSPGEQYF.